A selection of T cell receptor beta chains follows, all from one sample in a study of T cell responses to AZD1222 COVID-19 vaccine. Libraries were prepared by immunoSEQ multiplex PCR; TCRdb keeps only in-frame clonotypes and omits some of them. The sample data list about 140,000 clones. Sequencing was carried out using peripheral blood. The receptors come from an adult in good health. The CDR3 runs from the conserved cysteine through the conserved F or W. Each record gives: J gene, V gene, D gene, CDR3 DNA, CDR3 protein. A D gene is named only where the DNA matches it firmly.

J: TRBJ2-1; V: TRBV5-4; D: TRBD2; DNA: TGTGCCAGCAGCCACGCCGGGACTAGCGGGGGGCGCGAGCAGTTCTTC; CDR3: CASSHAGTSGGREQFF
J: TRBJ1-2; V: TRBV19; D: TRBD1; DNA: TGTGCCAGCCGGGGAATCCGGGACAGGGAATCTGGGGGCTACACCTTC; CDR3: CASRGIRDRESGGYTF
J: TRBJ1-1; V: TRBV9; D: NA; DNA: TGTGCCAGCAGCCCAGGGTTTTTTAGCGACACTGAAGCTTTCTTT; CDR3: CASSPGFFSDTEAFF
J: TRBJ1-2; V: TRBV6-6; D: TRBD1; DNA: TGTGCCAGCAGTTACTCCTCGAGGACAGGGGAATATGGCTACACCTTC; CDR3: CASSYSSRTGEYGYTF
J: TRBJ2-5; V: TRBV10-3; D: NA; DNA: TGTGCCATCAGTGAGTCGTGGTACCAAGAGACCCAGTACTTC; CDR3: CAISESWYQETQYF
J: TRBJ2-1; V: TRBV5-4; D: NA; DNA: TGTGCCAGCAGCCGGGCGGGGTCTCGCACCTACAATGAGCAGTTCTTC; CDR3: CASSRAGSRTYNEQFF
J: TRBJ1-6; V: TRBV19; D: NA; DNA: TGTGCCAGTAGTGCGGACAGATTTGGAAATTCACCCCTCCACTTT; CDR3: CASSADRFGNSPLHF
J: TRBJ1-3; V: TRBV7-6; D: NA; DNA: TGTGCCAGCAGCTTAGCGGGGGGAGACTTATCTGGAAACACCATATATTTT; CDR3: CASSLAGGDLSGNTIYF
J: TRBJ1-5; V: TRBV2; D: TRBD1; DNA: TGTGCCAGCAGCGGACAGGGCAATCAGCCCCAGCATTTT; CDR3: CASSGQGNQPQHF
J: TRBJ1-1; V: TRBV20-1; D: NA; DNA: TGCAGTGCTAGAGAAAGGAGAGAAGCTTTCTTT; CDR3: CSARERREAFF
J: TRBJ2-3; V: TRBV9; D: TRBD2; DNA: TGTGCCAGCAGCGTAGAGGGCGCGGGGGGTACAGATACGCAGTATTTT; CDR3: CASSVEGAGGTDTQYF
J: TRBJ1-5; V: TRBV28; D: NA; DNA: TGTGCCAGCAAGCAGAGCAATCAGCCCCAGCATTTT; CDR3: CASKQSNQPQHF
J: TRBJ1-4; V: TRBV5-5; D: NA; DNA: TGTGCCAGCAGCTCCGGGGCCTTAGGGAATGAAAAACTGTTTTTT; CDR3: CASSSGALGNEKLFF
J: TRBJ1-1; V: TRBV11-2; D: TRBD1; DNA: TGTGCCAGCAGCCCGTACCGGGACAGGGATTTCAACCGGGAGGCTTTCTTT; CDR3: CASSPYRDRDFNREAFF
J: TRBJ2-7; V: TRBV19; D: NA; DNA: TGTGCCAGTAGTGTCGAACAGGGCCCCTACGAGCAGTACTTC; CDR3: CASSVEQGPYEQYF
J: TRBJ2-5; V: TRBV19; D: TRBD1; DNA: TGTGCCAGTACCGCCGACAGGGGACTCCCAGGGGAGACCCAGTACTTC; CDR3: CASTADRGLPGETQYF
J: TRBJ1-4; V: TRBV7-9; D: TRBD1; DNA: TGTGCCAGCAGCTCAACGACAGGGTATGAAAAACTGTTTTTT; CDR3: CASSSTTGYEKLFF
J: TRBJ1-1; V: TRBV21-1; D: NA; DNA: TGTGCCAGCAGCAGCCCCGGCAACACTGAAGCTTTCTTT; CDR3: CASSSPGNTEAFF
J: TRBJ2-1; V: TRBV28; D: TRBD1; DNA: TGTGCCAGCAGTCACAGGGCAGGGGGCGCTAATTACGATGAGCAGTTCTTC; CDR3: CASSHRAGGANYDEQFF
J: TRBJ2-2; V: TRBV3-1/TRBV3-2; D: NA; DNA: TGTGCCAGCAGCCGGGGGGAGAACTCCGGGGGGCTGTTTTTT; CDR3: CASSRGENSGGLFF
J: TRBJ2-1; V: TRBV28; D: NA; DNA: TGTGCCAGCAGTCTGGACTTCGGGCTCGGCAATGAGCAGTTCTTC; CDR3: CASSLDFGLGNEQFF
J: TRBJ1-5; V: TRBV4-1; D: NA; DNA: TGCGCCAGCAGCCCTCGAAGACAGGGCAATCAGCCCCAGCATTTT; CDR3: CASSPRRQGNQPQHF
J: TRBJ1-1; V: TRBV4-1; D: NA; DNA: TGCGCCAGCAGCCACCCCGATAGGATCAGCACTGAAGCTTTCTTT; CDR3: CASSHPDRISTEAFF
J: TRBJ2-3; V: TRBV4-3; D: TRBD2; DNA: TGCGCCAGCAGCCAAGATAGCGGGACAGATACGCAGTATTTT; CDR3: CASSQDSGTDTQYF
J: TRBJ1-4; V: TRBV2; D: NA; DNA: TGTGCCAGCAGTGGGCAGGGTAATGAAAAACTGTTTTTT; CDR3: CASSGQGNEKLFF
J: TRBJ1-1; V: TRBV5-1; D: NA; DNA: TGCGCCAGCAGCCACGGATATGGGAAAAACACTGAAGCTTTCTTT; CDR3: CASSHGYGKNTEAFF
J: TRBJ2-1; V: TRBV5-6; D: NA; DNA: TGTGCCAGCAGCCCCGGGGACTGGGGCAATGAGCAGTTCTTC; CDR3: CASSPGDWGNEQFF
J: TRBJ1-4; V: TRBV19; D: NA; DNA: TGTGCCAGTGTCGGATGGGCCTCAACTAATGAAAAACTGTTTTTT; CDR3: CASVGWASTNEKLFF
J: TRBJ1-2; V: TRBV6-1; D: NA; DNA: TGTGCCAGCAGTGAACCCCGGGGGCCACGGGGCTACACCTTC; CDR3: CASSEPRGPRGYTF
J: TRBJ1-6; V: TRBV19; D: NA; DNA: TGTGCCAGTAGTATCGGAGAGGGATCGCTATTGGCACCCCTCCACTTT; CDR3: CASSIGEGSLLAPLHF
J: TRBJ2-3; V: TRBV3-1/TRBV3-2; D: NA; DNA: TGTGCCAGCAGCCAAGACGGTATGACAGATACGCAGTATTTT; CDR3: CASSQDGMTDTQYF
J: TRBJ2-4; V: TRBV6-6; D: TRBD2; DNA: TGTGCCAGCAGGCCGAGCGGGGGGGCCGACATTCAGTACTTC; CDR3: CASRPSGGADIQYF
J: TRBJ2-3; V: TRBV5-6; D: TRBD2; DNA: TGTGCCAGCAGCCCCACCGGATCACTAGCGGGGGATACGCAGTATTTT; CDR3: CASSPTGSLAGDTQYF
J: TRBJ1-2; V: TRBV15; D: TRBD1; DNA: TGTGCCACCAGCTCACCCGGGACAGCTAACTATGGCTACACCTTC; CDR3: CATSSPGTANYGYTF
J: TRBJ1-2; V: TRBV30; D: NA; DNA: TGTGCCTGGAGTGGAGGGGAGTATGGCTACACCTTC; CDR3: CAWSGGEYGYTF
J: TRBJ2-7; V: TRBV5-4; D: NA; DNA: TGTGCCAGCAGCTTTTGGGGCTACGAGCAGTACTTC; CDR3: CASSFWGYEQYF
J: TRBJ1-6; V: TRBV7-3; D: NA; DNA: TGTGCCAGCAGCTTATGGGCAGGAGGGAATTCACCCCTCCACTTT; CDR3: CASSLWAGGNSPLHF
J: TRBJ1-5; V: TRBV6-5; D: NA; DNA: TGTGCCAGCAGTTATAACATCAATCAGCCCCAGCATTTT; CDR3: CASSYNINQPQHF
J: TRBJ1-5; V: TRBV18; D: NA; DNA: TGTGCCAGCTCACAATCCAGGAGCAATCAGCCCCAGCATTTT; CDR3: CASSQSRSNQPQHF